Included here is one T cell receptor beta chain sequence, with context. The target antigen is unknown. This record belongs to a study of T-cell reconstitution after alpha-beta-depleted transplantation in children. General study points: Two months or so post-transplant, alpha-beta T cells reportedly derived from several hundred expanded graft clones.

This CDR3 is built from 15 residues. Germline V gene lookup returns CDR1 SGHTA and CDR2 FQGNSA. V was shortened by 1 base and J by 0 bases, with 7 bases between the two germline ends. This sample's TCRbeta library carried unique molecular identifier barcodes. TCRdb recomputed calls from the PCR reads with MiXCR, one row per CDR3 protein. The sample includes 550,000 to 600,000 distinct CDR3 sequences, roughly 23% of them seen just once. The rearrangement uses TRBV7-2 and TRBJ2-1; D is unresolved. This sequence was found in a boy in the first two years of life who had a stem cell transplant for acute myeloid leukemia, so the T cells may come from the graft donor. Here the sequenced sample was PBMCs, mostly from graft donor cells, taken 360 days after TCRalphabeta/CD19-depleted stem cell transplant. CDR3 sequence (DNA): TGTGCCAGCAGCTTAGAAGTGCACTCCTACAATGAGCAGTTCTTC. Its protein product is CASSLEVHSYNEQFF.